What follows are 16 T cell receptor beta chains derived from one specimen sequenced in a study of beta chain features in type 1 diabetes. Isolated RNA was reverse transcribed in full, so expressed TCRB transcripts were sequenced. Repertoires were generated with immunoSEQ multiplex PCR, while TCRdb's copy carries only in-frame clones and drops some. Of 350,000 or so clones in the sample, 20% were seen once. Material: naive CD4+ T cells from blood. The source is a woman aged 18-29 years in good health.

The gene calls are TRBV9 and TRBJ2-5, with TRBD2 matching over 11 bases. Germline assignment: CDR1 SGDLS and CDR2 YYNGEE. The CDR3 runs 15 residues. Germline trimming cut 3 bases from V and 2 bases from J; bases unmatched to any gene: 3. The CDR3 region has the DNA TGTGCCAGCAGCGAGACTAGCGGGGTTCAAGAGACCCAGTACTTC. Translated: CASSETSGVQETQYF.

This clone has more than one count but fewer than ten. The V and J genes are TRBV10-3 and TRBJ2-1, with a tentative D call TRBD1 (6 bases). Germline-derived CDR1 and CDR2 are ENHRY and SYGVKD. Trimming removed 11 bases at V and 5 bases at J, with 19 bases between. The CDR3 totals 14 residues. CDR3: CASQDSKSDNEQFF. The CDR3 nucleotides are TGTGCCTCCCAGGACAGCAAATCAGACAATGAGCAGTTCTTC.

V and J are TRBV7-3 and TRBJ1-5, with 9 bases identical to TRBD1. Germline V gives CDR1 SGHTA, CDR2 FQGTGA. Trimming took 5 bases from V and 7 from J; bases not matched to a gene: 3. The CDR3 extends over 13 amino acids. CDR3 protein: CASSPGQGQPQHF. The DNA for the CDR3 is TGTGCCAGCAGCCCGGGACAGGGACAGCCCCAGCATTTT.

This clone has just a few counts. A junction end diverges from the germline sequence, so it may reflect a read error. V usage is TRBV6-5 and J usage is TRBJ2-5; 8 nucleotides line up with TRBD2. CDR1 and CDR2 (germline): MNHEY, SVGAGI. The CDR3 has 14 amino acids. The CDR3 DNA is TGTGCCAGCAGTCACTCGGGACTAGAAGAGACCCAGTACTTC. Translation gives CASSHSGLEETQYF.

This chain connects TRBV10-3 to TRBJ2-5; D gene unclear. CDR3 length equals 14 residues. Germline-derived CDR1 and CDR2 are ENHRY and SYGVKD. Deletions cut 3 bases from V and 1 base from J, with 9 bases between. CDR3 sequence: CAISDGQLQETQYF. The CDR3 nucleotides read TGTGCCATCAGTGATGGGCAACTCCAAGAGACCCAGTACTTC.

The table lists this clone with a few counts. The chain joins TRBV5-4 to TRBJ2-3, with TRBD2 matching over 8 bases. This CDR3 comprises 16 residues. Per germline, CDR1 SGHNT and CDR2 YYREEE (reference sequence). Trimming at V came to 4 bases and at J to 3 bases, leaving 10 bases not matched to a gene. CDR3 DNA: TGTGCCAGCAGCCCCTGGACTAGCATAGCAACAGATACGCAGTATTTT. Encoded protein: CASSPWTSIATDTQYF.

This clone occurred a few times. The chain carries TRBV25-1 and TRBJ1-2, with unresolved D. The length of the CDR3 is 13 residues. Trimming removed 2 bases from V and 3 bases from J, with 7 bases in between. The germline V gene encodes CDR1 MGHDK and CDR2 SYGVNS. CDR3 bases: TGTGCCAGCAGTGAAGGGCTTCACTATGGCTACACCTTC. This encodes CASSEGLHYGYTF.

This clone has more than one count but fewer than ten. This CDR3 is CASSVAGVGGLAGELFF. DNA for the CDR3: TGCGCCAGCAGCGTAGCGGGGGTTGGGGGTTTGGCCGGGGAGCTGTTTTTT. The gene calls are TRBV4-1 and TRBJ2-2, with 9 bases identical to TRBD2. The germline gives CDR1 MGHRA, CDR2 YSYEKL. The CDR3 is 17 residues long. Unmatched junction bases numbered 13, after V lost 5 bases and J lost 6 bases.

The V and J genes are TRBV18 and TRBJ1-5; TRBD1 matches at 7 bases. The V gene's germline CDR1 is KGHSH and CDR2 LQKENI. The V gene end was trimmed by 7 bases and the J gene end by 6 bases; junction bases not matched to a gene: 6. The CDR3 has 13 amino acids. The CDR3 nucleotides are TGTGCCAGCTTACCTCGACAGGGTCAGCCCCAGCATTTT. The encoded protein is CASLPRQGQPQHF.

The gene calls are TRBV7-2 and TRBJ2-1; 9 bases agree with TRBD2. CDR1 is SGHTA, CDR2 FQGNSA, per germline. The CDR3 extends over 15 amino acids. V dropped 3 bases and J dropped 2; count of bases not matched to a gene: 2. CDR3: CASSLSSGAYNEQFF. CDR3 DNA sequence: TGTGCCAGCAGCTTGTCTAGCGGGGCCTACAATGAGCAGTTCTTC.

This clone was picked up a small number of times. The chain joins TRBV30 to TRBJ1-2, with 12 nucleotides matching TRBD1. From germline, CDR1 is GTSNPN and CDR2 SVGIG (reference sequence). With 7 bases clipped from V and 2 bases from J, the junction kept 5 bases outside the gene matches. This CDR3 region has 14 residues. The CDR3 is CAFSGQGANYGYTF. The CDR3 DNA reads as TGTGCCTTTTCGGGACAGGGGGCGAACTATGGCTACACCTTC.

This clone was seen only a few times. Other DNA sequences within the sample encode an identical CDR3. The chain uses TRBV4-1 and TRBJ2-7, with 9 bases fitting TRBD1. CDR3 length equals 14 residues. The germline gives CDR1 MGHRA, CDR2 YSYEKL. V dropped 4 bases and J dropped 3; count of bases not matched to a gene: 4. CDR3 protein: CASSRPGQGYEQYF. DNA of the CDR3: TGCGCCAGCAGCCGACCGGGACAGGGCTACGAGCAGTACTTC.

This clone occurred a few times. The chain employs TRBV30 and TRBJ1-5, with 8 bases aligning to TRBD1. In germline, CDR1 is GTSNPN, CDR2 SVGIG (reference sequence). CDR3 length: 12 amino acids. V was clipped by 7 bases and J by 6 bases; unmatched bases: 5. The CDR3 sequence is CAFRTGIQPQHF. In nucleotides, the CDR3 is TGTGCCTTCCGGACAGGGATTCAGCCCCAGCATTTT.

The genes are TRBV4-1 and TRBJ2-7; D possibly corresponds to TRBD2 (5 bases). CDR1 MGHRA and CDR2 YSYEKL come from the germline V gene. The CDR3 runs 15 residues. Trimming took 5 bases from V and 3 from J, leaving 17 bases between them. This chain's CDR3 is CASSKPRGQLYEQYF. CDR3 sequence (DNA): TGCGCCAGCAGCAAGCCCCGAGGGCAGCTCTACGAGCAGTACTTC.

The gene calls are TRBV19 and TRBJ1-6; a possible D gene is TRBD1 (5 bases). The CDR3 spans 12 residues. Per germline, CDR1 LNHDA and CDR2 SQIVND (reference sequence). The germline V and J ends were trimmed by 5 bases and 14 bases, with 13 bases remaining between them. CDR3 loop: CASSPPGQSLHF. The CDR3 nucleotides are TGTGCCAGTAGTCCTCCCGGACAATCCCTCCACTTT.

The chain has TRBV7-3 and TRBJ2-3, with 11 bases aligning to TRBD2. CDR1 is SGHTA, CDR2 FQGTGA, per germline. Trimming at V came to 2 bases and at J to 11 bases, leaving 21 bases not matched to a gene. This CDR3 has 19 amino acids. The CDR3 nucleotides read TGTGCCAGCAGCTTACGGTCTAGCGGGGGGTCCTACAACAGAGGGTTGCAGTATTTT. It specifies CASSLRSSGGSYNRGLQYF.